This entry lists 21 T cell receptor beta chains sequenced from one sample in a study of T cell changes during pregnancy in multiple sclerosis. TCRdb's table, derived via immunoSEQ multiplex PCR, lists solely in-frame clones and lacks some. The data hold 70,000 to 80,000 clones, with about 94% observed a single time. The sequences come from peripheral blood, collected in the third trimester of pregnancy. The origin of the receptors is a female donor with multiple sclerosis, enrolled in a pregnancy study.

The V gene is TRBV7-2, the J gene TRBJ2-7, with 7 bases matching TRBD2. CDR3 length: 16 residues. From germline, CDR1 is SGHTA and CDR2 FQGNSA. The junction had 7 bases not matched to a gene; V was cut back by 2 bases and J by 0 bases. The CDR3 region has the DNA TGTGCCAGCAGCTTAAGGATCGGGGGGTCCTCCTACGAGCAGTACTTC. Protein sequence: CASSLRIGGSSYEQYF.

In its sample, this clone was seen once. The rearrangement joins TRBV29-1 to TRBJ2-5, with 8 bases matching TRBD1. There are 14 residues in the CDR3. The V and J ends lost 3 bases and 4 bases, in that order; junction bases with no gene match: 7. The germline CDR1 and CDR2 sequences are SQVTM and ANQGSEA. The CDR3 reads CSVEDRAGGETQYF. Written as DNA, the CDR3 is TGCAGCGTTGAGGACAGGGCTGGGGGAGAGACCCAGTACTTC.

The CDR3 region has the DNA TGCGCCAGCAGCGGAAACGGACAGGGTGGGGAAAAACTGTTTTTT. Translated, it gives CASSGNGQGGEKLFF. The chain links TRBV5-1 to TRBJ1-4; TRBD1 matches 8 bases. CDR1 SGHRS and CDR2 YFSETQ come from the germline V gene. V trimming: 4 bases; J trimming: 8 bases; junction bases outside the gene matches: 10. The CDR3 covers 15 residues.

This sequence joins TRBV12-5 and TRBJ1-3; 7 nucleotides agree with TRBD1. Losses at the gene ends were 1 base for V and 4 bases for J; bases not matched to a gene: 4. The CDR3 spans 15 residues. Germline V gene sequence: CDR1 LGHNT, CDR2 FRNRAP. The CDR3 is CASGLGTGAGNTIYF. The CDR3, as DNA: TGTGCTAGTGGTTTGGGTACAGGGGCAGGAAACACCATATATTTT.

The chain has TRBV7-2 and TRBJ2-3, with 7 positions matching TRBD1. V shed 6 bases and J 8 bases; nucleotides not matched to a gene: 5. The CDR3 is 12 amino acids. From germline, CDR1 is SGHTA and CDR2 FQGNSA. The CDR3 DNA sequence: TGTGCCAGCAGTACCCCAGGGGGTACGCAGTATTTT. This translates into CASSTPGGTQYF.

The V gene is TRBV15, the J gene TRBJ2-7, with D tentatively TRBD1 (6 bases). Trimming removed 5 bases at V and 6 bases at J, with 14 bases between. CDR1 and CDR2 (germline): LNHNV, YYDKDF (reference sequence). This CDR3 is built from 13 residues. CDR3 nucleotides: TGTGCCACCAGCTGGTACAGGGCAGGCGAGCAGTACTTC. Residues: CATSWYRAGEQYF.

The rearrangement joins TRBV7-2 to TRBJ2-5, with TRBD2 as a possible D gene (6 bases). This CDR3 spans 14 amino acids. Germline V gene data show CDR1 as SGHTA and CDR2 as FQGNSA. The V and J ends lost 3 bases and 4 bases respectively, with 12 bases between them. CDR3 amino acids: CASSFAGRGETQYF. The CDR3 DNA reads as TGTGCCAGCAGCTTCGCAGGGCGGGGAGAGACCCAGTACTTC.

The CDR3 DNA sequence: TGTGCCAGCAGCTTAGCAGGGGCCGGCGAGCAGTACTTC. Amino acids: CASSLAGAGEQYF. This chain links TRBV11-2 with TRBJ2-7, with D tentatively TRBD1 (6 bases). The V gene's germline CDR1 is SGHAT and CDR2 FQNNGV. There are 13 residues in the CDR3. V was cut by 1 base and J by 6 bases, with 10 bases left in between.

This rearrangement joins TRBV5-1 to TRBJ2-5, with 14 positions matching TRBD2. The trim removed 4 bases at V and 1 base at J, leaving 6 bases unmatched. The CDR3 length is 17 residues. Germline V gene sequence: CDR1 SGHRS, CDR2 YFSETQ. The CDR3 region is CASSARLAGGIQETQYF. In nucleotides, the CDR3 is TGCGCCAGCAGCGCCCGACTAGCGGGGGGGATCCAAGAGACCCAGTACTTC. Combining the CDR3 with reference TRBV5-1 and TRBJ2-5 gives the whole variable domain KAGVTQTPRYLIKTRGQQVTLSCSPISGHRSVSWYQQTPGQGLQFLFEYFSETQRNKGNFPGRFSGRQFSNSRSEMNVSTLELGDSALYLCASSARLAGGIQETQYFGPGTRLLVL.

This clone was recorded once. The chain recombines TRBV21-1 with TRBJ1-2. TRBV21-1 is termed a pseudogene. CDR3 length: 11 residues. CDR3 bases: TGTGCCAGCACGTCTTCTTATGGCTACACCTTC. It is translated as CASTSSYGYTF.

The rearrangement joins TRBV7-8 to TRBJ2-5, with 10 bases fitting TRBD2. Germline CDR1 SGHVS, CDR2 FQNEAQ. The CDR3 spans 15 residues. The ends lost 5 bases at V and 7 bases at J; junction bases unmatched: 10. The CDR3 DNA follows: TGTGCCAGCAGCCGGGCTGAGCGGGGGGGCGTGACCCAGTACTTC. Translating gives CASSRAERGGVTQYF. Full variable domain (rest looked up from reference TRBV7-8 and TRBJ2-5): GAGVSQSPRYKVAKRGQDVALRCDPISGHVSLFWYQQALGQGPEFLTYFQNEAQLDKSGLPSDRFFAERPEGSVSTLKIQRTQQEDSAVYLCASSRAERGGVTQYFGPGTRLLVL.

The genes are TRBV4-3 and TRBJ1-3, with 9 bases lining up with TRBD1. The CDR3 loop spans 16 amino acids. CDR1 and CDR2 from the germline V gene are LGHNA and YSLEER. V dropped 3 bases and J dropped 2; count of bases not matched to a gene: 5. CDR3 residues: CASSQVGQGTGNTIYF. In nucleotides, the CDR3 is TGCGCCAGCAGCCAGGTCGGACAGGGGACTGGAAACACCATATATTTT.

Only one count was recorded for this clone. This chain links TRBV9 with TRBJ1-1; unclear D gene. Germline V CDR1 and CDR2: SGDLS, YYNGEE. Trimming took 0 bases from V and 1 from J, leaving 4 bases between them. CDR3 length: 13 residues. The CDR3 DNA follows: TGTGCCAGCAGCGTAGGCAGGAACACTGAAGCTTTCTTT. Translating it yields CASSVGRNTEAFF.

V gene TRBV6-5 combines with J gene TRBJ2-5; D perhaps matches TRBD2 (7 bases). The CDR3 sequence is 15 residues long. Trimming shortened V by 7 bases and J by 2 bases, and 17 bases separated the two germline ends. Per the germline V gene, CDR1 is MNHEY and CDR2 is SVGAGI. In nucleotides, the CDR3 is TGTGCCAGCAACGAAGGGGGAGGGATACAAGAGACCCAGTACTTC. Translation gives CASNEGGGIQETQYF.

This chain joins TRBV7-3 and TRBJ1-2; perhaps TRBD1 as D (5 bases). The V gene's germline CDR1 is SGHTA and CDR2 FQGTGA. The length of the CDR3 is 14 residues. With 6 bases removed from V and 6 bases from J, the gap between germline ends came to 17 bases. The CDR3 is CASSRWTRSDGYTF. CDR3 nucleotide sequence: TGTGCCAGCAGTCGCTGGACAAGATCGGATGGCTACACCTTC.

The J gene is TRBJ1-4, the V gene TRBV7-2; no definite D call. The germline CDR1 and CDR2 sequences are SGHTA and FQGNSA. The CDR3 is made up of 13 amino acids. V was clipped by 1 base and J by 6 bases, with 6 bases between them. Here the CDR3 reads CASSLGPDEKLFF. The CDR3 DNA is TGTGCCAGCAGCTTAGGTCCGGATGAAAAACTGTTTTTT. The entire variable domain, with the rest obtained from reference TRBV7-2 and TRBJ1-4, is as follows: GAGVSQSPSNKVTEKGKDVELRCDPISGHTALYWYRQSLGQGLEFLIYFQGNSAPDKSGLPSDRFSAERTGGSVSTLTIQRTQQEDSAVYLCASSLGPDEKLFFGSGTQLSVL.

The genes are TRBV7-9 and TRBJ1-4, with D hard to call. Germline loops: CDR1 SEHNR, CDR2 FQNEAQ (reference sequence). V was clipped by 1 base and J by 8 bases, with 11 bases between them. This CDR3 comprises 14 residues. CDR3 protein: CASSLELEAEKLFF. Written as DNA, the CDR3 is TGTGCCAGCAGCTTAGAACTCGAAGCCGAAAAACTGTTTTTT.

This chain links TRBV4-2 with TRBJ1-6; TRBD1 agrees at 8 bases. V gave up 0 bases and J gave up 8 bases; unmatched junction bases: 3. This CDR3 spans 15 amino acids. The germline CDR1 and CDR2 sequences are LGHNA and YNFKEQ. Written as DNA, the CDR3 is TGTGCCAGCAGCCAAGAGGGACAGGATCATTCACCCCTCCACTTT. Translation: CASSQEGQDHSPLHF.

This chain connects TRBV9 to TRBJ2-3; D perhaps matches TRBD2 (6 bases). V lost 4 bases and J lost 4, with 16 bases in between. The germline gives CDR1 SGDLS, CDR2 YYNGEE. This CDR3 is built from 15 residues. This chain's CDR3 is CASSPRLWGADTQYF. Written as DNA, the CDR3 is TGTGCCAGCAGCCCCCGACTATGGGGGGCAGATACGCAGTATTTT.

The chain employs TRBV29-1 and TRBJ1-2, with a possible D match to TRBD1 (5 bases). The V gene lost 6 bases and the J gene lost 0 bases, with 14 bases spanning the gap. This CDR3 contains 14 residues. Per the germline V gene, CDR1 is SQVTM and CDR2 is ANQGSEA. CDR3 sequence: CSVSAGMANYGYTF. The CDR3 coding sequence is TGCAGCGTAAGTGCAGGGATGGCTAACTATGGCTACACCTTC.

The rearrangement uses TRBV6-5 and TRBJ1-1; 10 bases are shared with TRBD1. Trimming cost V 0 bases and J 6 bases; bases outside gene matches: 4. Germline-derived CDR1 and CDR2 are MNHEY and SVGAGI. This CDR3 is 15 amino acids long. The CDR3 is CASSYSTGGLAEAFF. The CDR3 nucleotides are TGTGCCAGCAGTTACTCGACAGGGGGCCTAGCTGAAGCTTTCTTT.